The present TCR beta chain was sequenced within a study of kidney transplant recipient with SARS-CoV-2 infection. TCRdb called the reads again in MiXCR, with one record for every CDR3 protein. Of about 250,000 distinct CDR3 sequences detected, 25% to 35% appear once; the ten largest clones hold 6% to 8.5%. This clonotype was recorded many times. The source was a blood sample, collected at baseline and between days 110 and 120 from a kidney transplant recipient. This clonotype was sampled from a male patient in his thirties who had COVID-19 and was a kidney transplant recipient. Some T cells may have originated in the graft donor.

The CDR3 loop is CASSLSGSSDTQYF. The CDR3, as DNA: TGTGCCAGCAGTTTAAGCGGGAGTTCTGATACGCAGTATTTT. The V gene is TRBV28, the J gene TRBJ2-3, with 8 positions matching TRBD2. Trimming took 2 bases from V and 6 from J; bases not matched to a gene: 4. This CDR3 is built from 14 residues. Germline CDR1 is MDHEN and CDR2 is SYDVKM.